This T cell receptor beta chain originates from a study of cytomegalovirus exposure and HLA in healthy donors. A word on this clone: What it binds is unknown.

The ends lost 5 bases at V and 1 base at J; junction bases unmatched: 4. CDR1 and CDR2 (germline): MNHNY, SVGAGI (reference sequence). The CDR3 totals 15 residues. The table came from immunoSEQ multiplex PCR; TCRdb's copy has only in-frame clones and leaves some out. The sample lists about 140,000 clones, just under 85% occurring once. Study-level findings and limits: Subsequent analysis found a tendency for first-cohort TCR clusters to co-occur within the 110 or so validation repertoires.

The chain joins TRBV6-6 to TRBJ2-2; 7 bases agree with TRBD2. The sequencing input was PBMCs. This clonotype was sampled from a woman aged 30 to 39 in good health and CMV-seronegative. The chain's CDR3 is CASSRVAGNTGELFF. In DNA form, the CDR3 reads TGTGCCAGCAGTCGGGTAGCGGGGAACACCGGGGAGCTGTTTTTT.